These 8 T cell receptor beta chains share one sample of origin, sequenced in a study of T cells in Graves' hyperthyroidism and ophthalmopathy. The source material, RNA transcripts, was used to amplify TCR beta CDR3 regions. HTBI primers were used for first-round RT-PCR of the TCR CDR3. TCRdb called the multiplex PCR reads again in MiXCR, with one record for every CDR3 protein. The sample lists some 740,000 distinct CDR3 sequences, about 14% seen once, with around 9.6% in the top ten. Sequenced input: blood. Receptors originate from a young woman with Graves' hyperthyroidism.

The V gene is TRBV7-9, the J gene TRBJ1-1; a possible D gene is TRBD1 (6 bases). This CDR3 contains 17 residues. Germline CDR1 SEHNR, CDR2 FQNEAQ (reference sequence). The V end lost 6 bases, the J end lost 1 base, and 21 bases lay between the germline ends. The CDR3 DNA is TGTGCCAGCAGGGCAAAGGGGGGTACAGGGAAGAACACTGAAGCTTTCTTT. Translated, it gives CASRAKGGTGKNTEAFF.

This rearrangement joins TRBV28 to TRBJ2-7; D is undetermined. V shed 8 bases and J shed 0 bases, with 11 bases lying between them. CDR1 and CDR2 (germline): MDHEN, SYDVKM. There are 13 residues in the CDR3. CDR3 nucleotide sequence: TGTGCCAGCGGAGCGTTGAGCTCCTACGAGCAGTACTTC. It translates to CASGALSSYEQYF.

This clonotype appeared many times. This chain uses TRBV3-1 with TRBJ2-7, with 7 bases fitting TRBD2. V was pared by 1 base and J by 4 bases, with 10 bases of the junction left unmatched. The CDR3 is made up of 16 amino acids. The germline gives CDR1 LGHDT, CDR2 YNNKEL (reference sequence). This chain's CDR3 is CASSQGYGGSGYEQYF. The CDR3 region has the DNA TGTGCCAGCAGCCAAGGATATGGCGGGAGTGGGTACGAGCAGTACTTC.

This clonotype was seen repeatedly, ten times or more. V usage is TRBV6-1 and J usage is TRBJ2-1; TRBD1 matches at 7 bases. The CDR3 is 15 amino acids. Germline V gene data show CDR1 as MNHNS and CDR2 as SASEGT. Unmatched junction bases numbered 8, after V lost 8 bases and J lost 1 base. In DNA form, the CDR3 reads TGTGCCAGCTCTCGGAGACAGGGATCCTACAATGAGCAGTTCTTC. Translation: CASSRRQGSYNEQFF.

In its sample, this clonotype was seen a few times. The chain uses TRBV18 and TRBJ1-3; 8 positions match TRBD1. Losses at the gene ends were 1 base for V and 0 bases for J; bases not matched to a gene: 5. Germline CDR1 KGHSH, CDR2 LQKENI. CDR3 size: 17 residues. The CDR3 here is CASSPRQGADSGNTIYF. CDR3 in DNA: TGTGCCAGCTCACCACGGCAGGGGGCGGACTCTGGAAACACCATATATTTT.

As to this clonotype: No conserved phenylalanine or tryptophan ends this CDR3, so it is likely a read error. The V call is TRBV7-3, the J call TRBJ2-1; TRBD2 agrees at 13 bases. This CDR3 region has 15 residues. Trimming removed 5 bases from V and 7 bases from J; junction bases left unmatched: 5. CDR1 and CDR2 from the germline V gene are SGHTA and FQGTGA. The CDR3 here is CASSRTSGSRNEQFI. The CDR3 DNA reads TGTGCCAGCAGCCGGACTAGCGGGAGTAGGAATGAGCAGTTCATC.

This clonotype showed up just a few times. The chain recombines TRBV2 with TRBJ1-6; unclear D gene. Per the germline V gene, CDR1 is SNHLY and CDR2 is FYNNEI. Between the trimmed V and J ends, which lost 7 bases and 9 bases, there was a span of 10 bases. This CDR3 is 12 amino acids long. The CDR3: CASTGSTSPLHF. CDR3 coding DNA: TGTGCCAGCACTGGGTCAACTTCACCCCTCCACTTT. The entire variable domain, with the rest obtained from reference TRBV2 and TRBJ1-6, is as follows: EPEVTQTPSHQVTQMGQEVILRCVPISNHLYFYWYRQILGQKVEFLVSFYNNEISEKSEIFDDQFSVERPDGSNFTLKIRSTKLEDSAMYFCASTGSTSPLHFGNGTRLTVT.

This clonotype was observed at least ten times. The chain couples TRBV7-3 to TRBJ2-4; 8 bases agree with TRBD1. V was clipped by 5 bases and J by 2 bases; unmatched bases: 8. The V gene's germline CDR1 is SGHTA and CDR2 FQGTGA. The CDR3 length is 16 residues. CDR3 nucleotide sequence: TGTGCCAGCAGCGAAACCGGGACAGGCCCCAAAAACATTCAGTACTTC. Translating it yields CASSETGTGPKNIQYF. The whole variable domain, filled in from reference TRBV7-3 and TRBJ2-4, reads GAGVSQTPSNKVTEKGKYVELRCDPISGHTALYWYRQSLGQGPEFLIYFQGTGAADDSGLPNDRFFAVRPEGSVSTLKIQRTERGDSAVYLCASSETGTGPKNIQYFGAGTRLSVL.